This section outlines one T cell receptor beta chain sequence together with its context. Its antigen is still unknown. Gene names follow the mouse nomenclature. The CDR3 extends 4 residues past the end of the read, so its final part is completed from the germline J gene. The length of the CDR3 is 13 residues. CDR1 GKSSPN and CDR2 SITVG come from the germline V gene. This sample stems from a study of CD8+ T cells in alopecia areata. Across the whole study: Female C3H/HeJ recipients aged roughly 7-10 weeks got skin from C3H/HeJ graft donors aged roughly 6-13 months that had spontaneous alopecia. Study-level findings and limits: Alphabeta T cells residing in normal skin are also sequenced in scalp samples.

On the basis of CD4, CD8alpha, NKG2D, NKG2ACE and other markers, pooled cutaneous lymph node cells were sorted. Sequencing used cDNA as its template, made by extracting RNA and reverse transcribing it. This table comes from immunoSEQ multiplex PCR, and its TCRdb copy is limited to in-frame clones, with some not included. This sample comprises about 6,000 clones, none seen once only. The sample taken for sequencing was CD8+ T cells sorted from a lymph node. The sequence was obtained from a C3H/HeJ mouse with alopecia areata. Mouse MHC haplotype: H2-k. V usage is TRBV31 and J usage is TRBJ2-5; 9 positions agree with TRBD2. The CDR3 DNA, read in part, is TGTGCCTGGAGTCCGGACTGGGGAGAC. It encodes CAWSPDWGD. The whole CDR3 protein is CAWSPDWGDTQYF.